This TCR beta chain was documented in a study of vaccination effects on CD4 cells after COVID-19. Assay: immunoSEQ multiplex PCR; the TCRdb copy retains only in-frame clones and omits some. The sample has 50,000 to 65,000 clones; more than 70% are singletons. Antigen-specific CD4+ T cells expanded by the ViraFEST assay with viral peptide pools were then sequenced. Isolating CD4+ T cells followed approximately ten days of culture. Previously uninfected by SARS-CoV-2, the vaccine recipients also showed negative nucleocapsid antibodies. Note on this clone: Its antigen is not identified.

V lost 6 bases and J 4 bases, leaving 9 bases between the germline ends. The CDR3 loop spans 12 amino acids. Germline V gives CDR1 MDHEN, CDR2 SYDVKM. This TCR came from a human donor who received a COVID-19 vaccine. Sequenced material: CD4+ T cells from PBMCs cultured with HCoV-OC43 spike peptides, taken before COVID-19 vaccination. Stated subset: HCoV-OC43 spike overlapping peptide pool stimulation. The V gene is TRBV28, the J gene TRBJ1-1; D is possibly TRBD1 (5 bases). The CDR3 region is CASSEGRTEAFF. CDR3 sequence (DNA): TGTGCCAGCAGCGAGGGGCGCACTGAAGCTTTCTTT.